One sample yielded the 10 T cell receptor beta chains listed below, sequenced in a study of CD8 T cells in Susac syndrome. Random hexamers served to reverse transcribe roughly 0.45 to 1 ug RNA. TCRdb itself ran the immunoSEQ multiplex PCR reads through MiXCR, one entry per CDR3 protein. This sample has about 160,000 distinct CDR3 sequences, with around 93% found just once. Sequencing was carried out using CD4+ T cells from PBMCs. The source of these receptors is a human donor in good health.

CDR3 sequence reads: CASTQQSPYEQYF. CDR3 in DNA: TGTGCCAGCACCCAACAGAGCCCCTACGAGCAGTACTTC. The genes are TRBV6-1 and TRBJ2-7; D is ambiguous. V was pared by 7 bases and J by 2 bases, with 12 bases between. This CDR3 contains 13 residues. Germline CDR1 MNHNS, CDR2 SASEGT.

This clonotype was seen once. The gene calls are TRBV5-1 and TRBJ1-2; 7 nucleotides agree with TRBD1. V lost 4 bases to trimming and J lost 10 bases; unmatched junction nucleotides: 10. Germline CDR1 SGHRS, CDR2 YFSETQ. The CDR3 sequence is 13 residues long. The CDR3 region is CASSETGMIDYTF. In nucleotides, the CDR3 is TGCGCCAGCAGCGAGACAGGGATGATCGACTACACCTTC.

CDR3 loop: CATSAGQAETQYF. The CDR3 nucleotides read TGTGCCACCAGCGCTGGACAGGCCGAGACCCAGTACTTC. The chain combines TRBV24-1 with TRBJ2-5; 7 nucleotides line up with TRBD1. Germline CDR1 and CDR2: KGHDR and SFDVKD. With 7 bases clipped from V and 5 bases from J, the junction kept 6 bases outside the gene matches. CDR3 length: 13 amino acids.

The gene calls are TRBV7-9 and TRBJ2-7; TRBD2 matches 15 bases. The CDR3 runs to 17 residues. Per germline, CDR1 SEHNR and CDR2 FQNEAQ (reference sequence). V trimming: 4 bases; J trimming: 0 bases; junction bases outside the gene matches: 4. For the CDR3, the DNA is TGTGCCAGCAGCTACGGGACTAGCGGGAGGAGCTCCTACGAGCAGTACTTC. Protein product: CASSYGTSGRSSYEQYF.

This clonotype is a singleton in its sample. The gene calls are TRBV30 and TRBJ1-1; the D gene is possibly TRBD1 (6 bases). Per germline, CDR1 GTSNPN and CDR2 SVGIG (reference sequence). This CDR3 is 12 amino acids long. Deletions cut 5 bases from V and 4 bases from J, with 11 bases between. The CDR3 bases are TGTGCCTGGGAAAGGGGGTTCACTGAAGCTTTCTTT. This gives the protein CAWERGFTEAFF.

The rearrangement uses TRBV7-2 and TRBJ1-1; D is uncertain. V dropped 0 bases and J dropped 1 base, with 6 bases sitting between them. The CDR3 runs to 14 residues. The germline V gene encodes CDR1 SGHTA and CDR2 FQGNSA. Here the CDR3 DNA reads TGTGCCAGCAGCTTAGCACACCAGAACACTGAAGCTTTCTTT. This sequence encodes CASSLAHQNTEAFF. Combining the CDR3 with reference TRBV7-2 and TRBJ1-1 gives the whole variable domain GAGVSQSPSNKVTEKGKDVELRCDPISGHTALYWYRQSLGQGLEFLIYFQGNSAPDKSGLPSDRFSAERTGGSVSTLTIQRTQQEDSAVYLCASSLAHQNTEAFFGQGTRLTVV.

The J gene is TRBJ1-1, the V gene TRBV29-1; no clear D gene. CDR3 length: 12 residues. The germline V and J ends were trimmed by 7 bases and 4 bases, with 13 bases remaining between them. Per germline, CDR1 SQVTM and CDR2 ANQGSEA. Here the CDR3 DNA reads TGCAGCGCTTTTTCCGGCGGCACTGAAGCTTTCTTT. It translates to CSAFSGGTEAFF.

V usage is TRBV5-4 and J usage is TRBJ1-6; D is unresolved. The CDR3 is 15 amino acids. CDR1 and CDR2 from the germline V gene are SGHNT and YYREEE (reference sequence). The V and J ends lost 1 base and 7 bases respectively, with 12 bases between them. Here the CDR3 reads CASSLNPEGNSPLHF. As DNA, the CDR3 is TGTGCCAGCAGCTTGAACCCCGAGGGCAATTCACCCCTCCACTTT. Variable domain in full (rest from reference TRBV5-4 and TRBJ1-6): ETGVTQSPTHLIKTRGQQVTLRCSSQSGHNTVSWYQQALGQGPQFIFQYYREEENGRGNFPPRFSGLQFPNYSSELNVNALELDDSALYLCASSLNPEGNSPLHFGNGTRLTVT.

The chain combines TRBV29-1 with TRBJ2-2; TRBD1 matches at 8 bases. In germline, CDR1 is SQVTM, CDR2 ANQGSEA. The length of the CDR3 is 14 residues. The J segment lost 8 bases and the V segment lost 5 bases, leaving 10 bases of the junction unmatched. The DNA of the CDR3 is TGCAGCGTTTCGACAGGGGCCTTAGGGGGGGAGCTGTTTTTT. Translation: CSVSTGALGGELFF.

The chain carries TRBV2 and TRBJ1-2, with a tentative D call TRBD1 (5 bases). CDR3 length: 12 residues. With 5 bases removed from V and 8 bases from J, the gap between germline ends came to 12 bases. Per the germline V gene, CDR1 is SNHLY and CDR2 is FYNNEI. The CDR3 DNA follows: TGTGCCAGCAGTCTGACAGAGCGGGGCTACACCTTC. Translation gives CASSLTERGYTF.